Following are 25 T cell receptor beta chains from one sample sequenced in a study of human T cells and chemical hapten exposure. TCRdb reanalysed the RACE reads using MiXCR and keeps one entry per CDR3 protein. Here the sample spans tens of thousands of distinct CDR3 sequences, approximately 9.7% being singletons. Time point of the sample: healthy volunteer bleed at 2 weeks. Total RNA came from unfractionated whole blood. Sample: whole blood. The receptors stem from a female donor in good health. Some clones in this sample may be carry-over from other donors' samples.

This clonotype appeared a few times. The V gene is TRBV28, the J gene TRBJ2-7, with D hard to call. The germline V gene has CDR1 MDHEN and CDR2 SYDVKM. V was clipped by 3 bases and J by 2 bases, with 17 bases between them. This CDR3 is 16 amino acids long. The CDR3 region has the DNA TGTGCCAGCAGTTTTTTTCTCGGATTAAGGGCCTACGAGCAGTACTTC. As protein: CASSFFLGLRAYEQYF. The variable domain in full, completed from reference TRBV28 and TRBJ2-7, reads DVKVTQSSRYLVKRTGEKVFLECVQDMDHENMFWYRQDPGLGLRLIYFSYDVKMKEKGDIPEGYSVSREKKERFSLILESASTNQTSMYLCASSFFLGLRAYEQYFGPGTRLTVT.

This clonotype has just a few counts. The chain uses TRBV28 and TRBJ2-7; D remains ambiguous. Trimming took 3 bases from V and 3 from J, leaving 12 bases between them. The V gene's germline CDR1 is MDHEN and CDR2 SYDVKM. The CDR3 contains 14 residues. Here the CDR3 reads CASSFTTWIYEQYF. The CDR3 DNA reads TGTGCCAGCAGTTTCACAACTTGGATCTACGAGCAGTACTTC.

This clonotype was counted only a few times. This rearrangement joins TRBV2 to TRBJ1-1, with D maybe TRBD1 (5 bases). The V gene's germline CDR1 is SNHLY and CDR2 FYNNEI. This CDR3 is 13 amino acids long. V lost 7 bases, J lost 4 bases, and 13 bases lay in between. The CDR3 nucleotides are TGTGCCAGCATTAGGGGCCATTCCACTGAAGCTTTCTTT. It translates to CASIRGHSTEAFF.

Of note for this clonotype: A read error is possible here, since a much larger clone lies one base away. The chain links TRBV7-2 to TRBJ2-1; D is perhaps TRBD2 (6 bases). The length of the CDR3 is 15 residues. Germline loops: CDR1 SGHTA, CDR2 FQGNSA. CDR3: CVSSLAASSYNEQFF. The DNA for the CDR3 is TGTGTCAGCAGCTTAGCGGCTAGCTCCTACAATGAGCAGTTCTTC. Variable domain in full (rest from reference TRBV7-2 and TRBJ2-1): GAGVSQSPSNKVTEKGKDVELRCDPISGHTALYWYRQSLGQGLEFLIYFQGNSAPDKSGLPSDRFSAERTGGSVSTLTIQRTQQEDSAVYLCVSSLAASSYNEQFFGPGTRLTVL.

This clonotype was seen at least ten times. The rearrangement joins TRBV20-1 to TRBJ2-3; 7 bases align to TRBD2. J lost 4 bases, V lost 6 bases, and 25 bases had no gene match. There are 19 residues in the CDR3. Germline V gene data show CDR1 as DFQATT and CDR2 as SNEGSKA (reference sequence). CDR3 in amino acids: CSAFAGGSGGLFVPDTQYF. The CDR3 nucleotides are TGCAGTGCCTTCGCTGGTGGGTCGGGAGGACTCTTCGTCCCAGATACGCAGTATTTT.

Ten or more counts support this clonotype. This chain joins TRBV7-2 and TRBJ1-5; D gene uncertain. This CDR3 has 15 residues. Germline assignment: CDR1 SGHTA and CDR2 FQGNSA. The V end was cut by 4 bases, the J end by 0 bases, with 10 bases between. CDR3 DNA: TGTGCCAGCAGCTCTAACTCGAATAGCAATCAGCCCCAGCATTTT. The encoded protein is CASSSNSNSNQPQHF. Full variable domain (remainder filled in from reference TRBV7-2 and TRBJ1-5): GAGVSQSPSNKVTEKGKDVELRCDPISGHTALYWYRQSLGQGLEFLIYFQGNSAPDKSGLPSDRFSAERTGGSVSTLTIQRTQQEDSAVYLCASSSNSNSNQPQHFGDGTRLSIL.

At least ten counts were recorded for this clonotype. The rearrangement joins TRBV20-1 to TRBJ1-2; no definite D call. V was trimmed by 1 base and J by 4 bases, leaving 13 bases between them. The CDR3 is made up of 14 amino acids. Germline V lookup: CDR1 DFQATT, CDR2 SNEGSKA (reference sequence). The CDR3 region has the DNA TGCAGTGCTAGAGGGGTGGAACGGATCTATGGCTACACCTTC. Translation: CSARGVERIYGYTF.

This clonotype is deemed medium-sized. The V call is TRBV6-4, the J call TRBJ2-2; the D is unclear. The germline V gene encodes CDR1 MRHNA and CDR2 SNTAGT. This CDR3 contains 15 residues. Trimming shortened V by 0 bases and J by 0 bases, and 5 bases separated the two germline ends. Written as DNA, the CDR3 is TGTGCCAGCAGTGACTCAAACCCGAACACCGGGGAGCTGTTTTTT. Protein sequence: CASSDSNPNTGELFF.

The CDR3 spells CASREETSGWETQYF. Written as DNA, the CDR3 is TGTGCCAGCAGGGAGGAGACTAGCGGATGGGAGACCCAGTACTTC. The chain recombines TRBV12-3 or TRBV12-4 with TRBJ2-5, with 9 positions matching TRBD2. The CDR3 extends over 15 amino acids. With 6 bases clipped from V and 5 bases from J, the junction kept 10 bases outside the gene matches.

This clonotype was seen many times. This chain joins TRBV6-1 and TRBJ1-6; possibly TRBD1 for D (6 bases). Per germline, CDR1 MNHNS and CDR2 SASEGT. The CDR3 runs to 14 residues. V lost 8 bases and J 9 bases, leaving 17 bases between the germline ends. CDR3 coding DNA: TGTGCCAGCGTGGGGGCGATGGAGAGTTCACCCCTCCACTTT. This encodes CASVGAMESSPLHF.

CDR3 sequence reads: CSAAGISEAFF. The CDR3 DNA reads as TGCAGCGCCGCTGGGATATCTGAAGCTTTCTTT. The chain employs TRBV29-1 and TRBJ1-1; no firm D call. The CDR3 extends over 11 amino acids. Germline V gene data show CDR1 as SQVTM and CDR2 as ANQGSEA. The ends were cut back, 7 bases at V and 6 bases at J, with 12 bases in the middle.

This clonotype has a handful of counts. The chain employs TRBV7-9 and TRBJ2-7; D is unclear. Trimming stripped 2 bases from V and 3 bases from J, with 5 bases between. The CDR3 loop spans 12 amino acids. Germline CDR1 and CDR2: SEHNR and FQNEAQ (reference sequence). CDR3 sequence: CASSLTFYEQYF. CDR3 coding DNA: TGTGCCAGCAGCTTAACATTCTACGAGCAGTACTTC. Looking up the rest from reference TRBV7-9 and TRBJ2-7 gives the full variable domain: DTGVSQNPRHKITKRGQNVTFRCDPISEHNRLYWYRQTLGQGPEFLTYFQNEAQLEKSRLLSDRFSAERPKGSFSTLEIQRTEQGDSAMYLCASSLTFYEQYFGPGTRLTVT.

The rearrangement links TRBV28 to TRBJ2-7; D call uncertain. Between the trimmed V and J ends, which lost 7 bases and 2 bases, there was a span of 12 bases. Germline CDR1 reads MDHEN; CDR2 reads SYDVKM. The CDR3 loop spans 13 amino acids. CDR3 in amino acids: CASTLPGAYEQYF. Written as DNA, the CDR3 is TGTGCCAGCACCCTCCCTGGGGCCTACGAGCAGTACTTC.

In this sample, this clonotype turned up a few times. The chain joins TRBV28 to TRBJ2-7; D is ambiguous. Germline V lookup: CDR1 MDHEN, CDR2 SYDVKM. The CDR3 is 15 residues long. Trimming pared 7 bases from V and 2 bases from J, leaving 18 bases between. CDR3 DNA sequence: TGTGCCAGCACCGAAACCCCTATACTACCCTACGAGCAGTACTTC. Translated: CASTETPILPYEQYF. The variable domain in full, with the rest retrieved from reference TRBV28 and TRBJ2-7, is DVKVTQSSRYLVKRTGEKVFLECVQDMDHENMFWYRQDPGLGLRLIYFSYDVKMKEKGDIPEGYSVSREKKERFSLILESASTNQTSMYLCASTETPILPYEQYFGPGTRLTVT.

The V gene is TRBV9, the J gene TRBJ1-3; a possible D gene is TRBD1 (6 bases). Germline values: CDR1 SGDLS, CDR2 YYNGEE. The length of the CDR3 is 16 residues. Trimming removed 0 bases at V and 4 bases at J, with 14 bases between. The DNA for the CDR3 is TGTGCCAGCAGCGTAGCCGACAGGACCTCCGGAAACACCATATATTTT. This gives the protein CASSVADRTSGNTIYF.

The rearrangement joins TRBV7-9 to TRBJ2-5; no firm D call. The germline V gene has CDR1 SEHNR and CDR2 FQNEAQ (reference sequence). The V and J ends lost 8 bases and 4 bases respectively, with 11 bases between them. The CDR3 contains 12 residues. The CDR3 bases are TGTGCCAGCCACGGATGGGGAGAGACCCAGTACTTC. Residues: CASHGWGETQYF.

This clonotype was counted a few times. V gene TRBV7-3 combines with J gene TRBJ2-1, with TRBD2 matching 10 bases. Trimming cost V 1 base and J 4 bases; bases outside gene matches: 10. The germline V gene has CDR1 SGHTA and CDR2 FQGTGA. The CDR3 is made up of 18 amino acids. CDR3 protein: CASSLIPSGSPGYNEQFF. The CDR3 DNA follows: TGTGCCAGCAGCTTAATACCTAGCGGGAGCCCCGGTTACAATGAGCAGTTCTTC.

This clonotype was counted at least ten times. This chain uses TRBV6-5 with TRBJ2-7; D is perhaps TRBD2 (7 bases). CDR3 length: 13 amino acids. With 9 bases removed from V and 0 bases from J, the gap between germline ends came to 12 bases. The germline V gene has CDR1 MNHEY and CDR2 SVGAGI. CDR3 DNA: TGTGCCAGTAGGGGGGGTAGCTCCTACGAGCAGTACTTC. It encodes CASRGGSSYEQYF.

This chain joins TRBV7-2 and TRBJ1-1; perhaps TRBD1 as D (5 bases). Trimming removed 2 bases from V and 4 bases from J, with 11 bases in between. CDR1 SGHTA and CDR2 FQGNSA come from the germline V gene. The CDR3 is 14 residues long. The CDR3 bases are TGTGCCAGCAGCTTAATCCAAGGGACCACTGAAGCTTTCTTT. This sequence encodes CASSLIQGTTEAFF.

As to this clonotype: Possible read error: a much larger clone is one base away. The conserved phenylalanine or tryptophan normally closing the CDR3 is absent here, so this likely arose from a read error. V gene TRBV20-1 combines with J gene TRBJ2-7, with 8 bases identical to TRBD2. Germline values: CDR1 DFQATT, CDR2 SNEGSKA (reference sequence). The V and J ends lost 1 base and 4 bases, in that order; junction bases with no gene match: 9. The CDR3 length is 15 residues. CDR3 nucleotide sequence: TGCAGTGCTAGAGGGGCGGGGGGCCCTCAATACGAGCAGTACTCC. Translation: CSARGAGGPQYEQYS.

The J gene is TRBJ1-2, the V gene TRBV6-6; D is possibly TRBD1 (5 bases). CDR3 length: 13 residues. V dropped 7 bases and J dropped 4 bases, with 13 bases sitting between them. Germline assignment: CDR1 MNHNY and CDR2 SVGAGI (reference sequence). The CDR3 coding sequence is TGTGCCAGCACCCTGGGACTGCTCTATGGCTACACCTTC. It yields the protein CASTLGLLYGYTF.

At least ten counts were recorded for this clonotype. V usage is TRBV7-9 and J usage is TRBJ2-6; D gene ambiguous. CDR1 and CDR2 (germline): SEHNR, FQNEAQ (reference sequence). This CDR3 is 16 amino acids long. The germline V and J ends were trimmed by 2 bases and 8 bases, with 16 bases remaining between them. The CDR3 spells CASSLYSTRISNVLTF. CDR3 DNA: TGTGCCAGCAGCTTATATTCAACCCGGATTTCCAACGTCCTGACTTTC. The complete variable domain, with remaining parts taken from reference TRBV7-9 and TRBJ2-6, reads DTGVSQNPRHKITKRGQNVTFRCDPISEHNRLYWYRQTLGQGPEFLTYFQNEAQLEKSRLLSDRFSAERPKGSFSTLEIQRTEQGDSAMYLCASSLYSTRISNVLTFGAGSRLTVL.

This clonotype was counted ten times or more. At one end, the junction sequence differs from germline, possibly due to a read error. The J gene is TRBJ2-2, the V gene TRBV7-7; 9 bases are a match to TRBD1. This CDR3 is 16 amino acids long. Germline V gene sequence: CDR1 SSHAT, CDR2 FNYEAQ (reference sequence). The CDR3 region is CASSLRTGANTGELFF. The DNA for the CDR3 is TGTGCTAGCAGCCTGAGGACAGGGGCGAACACCGGGGAGCTGTTTTTT.

This clonotype was counted at least ten times. The chain joins TRBV2 to TRBJ1-5; the D is unclear. CDR3 length: 14 residues. CDR1 SNHLY and CDR2 FYNNEI come from the germline V gene. Trimming removed 3 bases from V and 1 base from J, with 7 bases in between. The CDR3 DNA sequence: TGTGCCAGCAGTGACGTGGGGAGCAATCAGCCCCAGCATTTT. Protein sequence: CASSDVGSNQPQHF.

CDR3 residues: CASSQSGQDSYEQYF. CDR3 nucleotides: TGTGCCAGCAGCCAATCGGGACAGGACTCCTACGAGCAGTACTTC. The rearrangement uses TRBV4-2 and TRBJ2-7; 8 bases are shared with TRBD1. Germline CDR1 is LGHNA and CDR2 is YNFKEQ. Germline trimming cut 2 bases from V and 0 bases from J; bases unmatched to any gene: 3. The CDR3 extends over 15 amino acids.